This T cell receptor beta chain was recovered during a study of molecular identifiers for immune sequencing clone quantification. Study as a whole: RNA from about 20,000 or 100,000 naive CD8 cells was split five ways in replicates, with four sequenced.

At least ten counts were recorded for this clonotype. The antigen remains unidentified. With listed TCR primers and previously described methods, bulk TCR libraries were prepared. TCRdb ran MiXCR on the PCR reads and lists one entry per CDR3 protein. In the table there are under 350,000 distinct CDR3 sequences, roughly 24% of which are singletons. Findings of the study overall: A shared barcode on identical TCR molecules could lead to underestimated sizes for highly expanded clones.

Sequencing was carried out using naive CD8+ T cells from blood, with Jurkat cell RNA spiked in. The subset: FACS-sorted CD8+CD4-CCR7+CD45RA+ naive T cells. This clonotype originated in a human donor in good health. Some libraries in this study had Jurkat cell RNA spiked in.

In DNA, the CDR3 is TGTGCCAGCAGTTACGGGCCGGACTACGAGCAGTACTTC. Amino acid sequence: CASSYGPDYEQYF. The chain links TRBV6-2 or TRBV6-3 to TRBJ2-7; D call uncertain. CDR1 and CDR2 from the germline V gene are MNHEY and SVGEGT. V was cut by 2 bases and J by 3 bases, with 8 bases left in between. The CDR3 extends over 13 amino acids.